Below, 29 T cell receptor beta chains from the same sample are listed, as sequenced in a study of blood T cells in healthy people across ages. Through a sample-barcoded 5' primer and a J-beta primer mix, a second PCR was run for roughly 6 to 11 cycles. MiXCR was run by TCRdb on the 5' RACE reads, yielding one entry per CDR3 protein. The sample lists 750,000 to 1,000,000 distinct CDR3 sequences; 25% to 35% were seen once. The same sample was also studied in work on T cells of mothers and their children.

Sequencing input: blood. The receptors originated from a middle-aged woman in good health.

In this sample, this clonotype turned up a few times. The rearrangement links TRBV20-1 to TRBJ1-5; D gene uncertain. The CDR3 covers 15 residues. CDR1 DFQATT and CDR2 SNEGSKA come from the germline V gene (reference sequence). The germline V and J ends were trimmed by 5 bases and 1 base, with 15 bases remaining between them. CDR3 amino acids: CSAGSSTRSNQPQHF. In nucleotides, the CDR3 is TGCAGTGCTGGAAGTTCGACCCGGAGCAATCAGCCCCAGCATTTT.

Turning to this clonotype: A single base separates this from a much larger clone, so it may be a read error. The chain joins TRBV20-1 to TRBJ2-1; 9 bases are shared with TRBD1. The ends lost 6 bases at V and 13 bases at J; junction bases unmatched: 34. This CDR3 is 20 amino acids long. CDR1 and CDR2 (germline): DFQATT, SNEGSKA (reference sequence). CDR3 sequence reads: CSATFPLRPNRDRARQTQFF. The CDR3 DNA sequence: TGCAGTGCCACATTTCCACTGCGACCGAACCGGGACAGGGCTCGGCAGACCCAGTTCTTC.

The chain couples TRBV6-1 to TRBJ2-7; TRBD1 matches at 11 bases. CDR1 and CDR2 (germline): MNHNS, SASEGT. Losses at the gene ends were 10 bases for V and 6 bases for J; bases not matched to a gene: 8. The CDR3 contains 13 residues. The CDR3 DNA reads TGTGCCACCAACTGGGACAGGGGGAGCGAGCAGTACTTC. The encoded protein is CATNWDRGSEQYF.

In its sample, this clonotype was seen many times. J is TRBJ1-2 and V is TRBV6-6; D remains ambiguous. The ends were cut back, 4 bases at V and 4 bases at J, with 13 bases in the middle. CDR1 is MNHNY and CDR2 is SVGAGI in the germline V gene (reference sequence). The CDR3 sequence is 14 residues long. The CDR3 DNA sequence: TGTGCCAGCAGTTCTGCCGGGATACCCTATGGCTACACCTTC. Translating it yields CASSSAGIPYGYTF.

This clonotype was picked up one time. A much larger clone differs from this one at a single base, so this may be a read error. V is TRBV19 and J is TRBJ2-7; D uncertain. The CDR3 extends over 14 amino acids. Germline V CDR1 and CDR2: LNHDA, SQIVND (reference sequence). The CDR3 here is CAGSIKSASYEQYF. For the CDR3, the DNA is TGTGCCGGTAGTATAAAGTCAGCTTCCTACGAGCAGTACTTC.

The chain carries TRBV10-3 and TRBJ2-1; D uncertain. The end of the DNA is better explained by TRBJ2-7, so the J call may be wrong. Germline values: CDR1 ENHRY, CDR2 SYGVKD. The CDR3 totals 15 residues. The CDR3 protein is CAISVDFSGYNEQYF. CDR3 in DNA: TGTGCCATCAGTGTAGACTTTTCGGGCTACAATGAGCAGTACTTC.

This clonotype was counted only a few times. CDR3 DNA: TGTGCCACCGCTTCGGACAGGAATCAGCCCCAGCATTTT. As protein: CATASDRNQPQHF. This sequence joins TRBV28 and TRBJ1-5; 7 bases are shared with TRBD1. This CDR3 has 13 amino acids. With V trimmed by 10 bases and J by 4 bases, 7 bases remained unmatched. The V gene's germline CDR1 is MDHEN and CDR2 SYDVKM.

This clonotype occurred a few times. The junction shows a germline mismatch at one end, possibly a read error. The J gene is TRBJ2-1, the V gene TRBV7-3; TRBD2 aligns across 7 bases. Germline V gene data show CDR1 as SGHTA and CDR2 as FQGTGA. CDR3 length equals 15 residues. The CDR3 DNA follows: TGTGCCGGCAGCACCAACGGACTAGCCTACAATGAGCAGTTCTTC. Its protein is CAGSTNGLAYNEQFF. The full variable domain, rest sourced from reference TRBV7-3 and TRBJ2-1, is GAGVSQTPSNKVTEKGKYVELRCDPISGHTALYWYRQSLGQGPEFLIYFQGTGAADDSGLPNDRFFAVRPEGSVSTLKIQRTERGDSAVYLCAGSTNGLAYNEQFFGPGTRLTVL.

The chain's CDR3 is CSAPSPSGAYEQYF. The CDR3 region has the DNA TGCAGTGCCCCGAGCCCCTCCGGGGCCTACGAGCAGTACTTC. This chain links TRBV20-1 with TRBJ2-7, with D tentatively TRBD2 (5 bases). V lost 6 bases and J 2 bases, leaving 17 bases between the germline ends. Germline V CDR1 and CDR2: DFQATT, SNEGSKA (reference sequence). This CDR3 has 14 residues.

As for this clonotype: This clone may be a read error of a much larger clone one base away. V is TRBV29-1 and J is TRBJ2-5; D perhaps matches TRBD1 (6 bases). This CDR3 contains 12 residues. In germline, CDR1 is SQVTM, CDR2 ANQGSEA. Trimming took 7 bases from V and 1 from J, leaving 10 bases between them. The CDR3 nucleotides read TGCAGCGCTCAGGGGACCCAAGAGACCCAGTACTTC. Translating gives CSAQGTQETQYF.

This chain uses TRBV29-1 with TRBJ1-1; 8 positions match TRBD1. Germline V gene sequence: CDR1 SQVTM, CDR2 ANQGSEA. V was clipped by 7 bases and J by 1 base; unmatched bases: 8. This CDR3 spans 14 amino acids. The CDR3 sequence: CSAETGVRNTEAFF. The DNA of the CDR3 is TGCAGCGCAGAGACAGGGGTTAGGAACACTGAAGCTTTCTTT.

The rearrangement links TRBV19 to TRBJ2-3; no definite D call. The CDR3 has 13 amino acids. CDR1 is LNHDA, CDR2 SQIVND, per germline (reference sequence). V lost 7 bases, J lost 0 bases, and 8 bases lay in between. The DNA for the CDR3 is TGTGCCAGTACCACTCACAGCACAGATACGCAGTATTTT. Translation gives CASTTHSTDTQYF. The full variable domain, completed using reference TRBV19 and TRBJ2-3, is DGGITQSPKYLFRKEGQNVTLSCEQNLNHDAMYWYRQDPGQGLRLIYYSQIVNDFQKGDIAEGYSVSREKKESFPLTVTSAQKNPTAFYLCASTTHSTDTQYFGPGTRLTVL.

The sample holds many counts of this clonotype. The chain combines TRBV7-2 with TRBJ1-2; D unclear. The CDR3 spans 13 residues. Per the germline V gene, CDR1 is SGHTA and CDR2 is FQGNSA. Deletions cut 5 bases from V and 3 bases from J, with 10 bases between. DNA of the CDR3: TGTGCCAGCAGCCGTACACGGGACTATGGCTACACCTTC. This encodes CASSRTRDYGYTF. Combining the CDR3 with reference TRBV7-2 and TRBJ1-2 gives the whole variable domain GAGVSQSPSNKVTEKGKDVELRCDPISGHTALYWYRQSLGQGLEFLIYFQGNSAPDKSGLPSDRFSAERTGGSVSTLTIQRTQQEDSAVYLCASSRTRDYGYTFGSGTRLTVV.

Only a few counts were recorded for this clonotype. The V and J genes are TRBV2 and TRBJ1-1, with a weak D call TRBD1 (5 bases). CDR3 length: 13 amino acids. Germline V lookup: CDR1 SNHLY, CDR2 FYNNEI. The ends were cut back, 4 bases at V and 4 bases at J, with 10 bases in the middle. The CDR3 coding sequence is TGTGCCAGCAGTGGGGACGGCATCACTGAAGCTTTCTTT. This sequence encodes CASSGDGITEAFF.

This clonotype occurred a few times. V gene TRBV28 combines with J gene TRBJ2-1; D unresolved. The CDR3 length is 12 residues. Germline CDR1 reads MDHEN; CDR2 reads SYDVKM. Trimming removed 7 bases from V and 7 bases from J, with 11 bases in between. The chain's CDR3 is CASTLAGNEQFF. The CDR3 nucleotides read TGTGCCAGCACCCTGGCTGGAAATGAGCAGTTCTTC.

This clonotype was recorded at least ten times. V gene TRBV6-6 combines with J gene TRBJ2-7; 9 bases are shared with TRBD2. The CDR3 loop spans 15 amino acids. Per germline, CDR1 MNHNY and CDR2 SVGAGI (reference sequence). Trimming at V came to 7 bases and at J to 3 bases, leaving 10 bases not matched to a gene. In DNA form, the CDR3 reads TGTGCCAGCACCCTAGGGCTAGCGGGGATCTACGAGCAGTACTTC. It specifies CASTLGLAGIYEQYF.

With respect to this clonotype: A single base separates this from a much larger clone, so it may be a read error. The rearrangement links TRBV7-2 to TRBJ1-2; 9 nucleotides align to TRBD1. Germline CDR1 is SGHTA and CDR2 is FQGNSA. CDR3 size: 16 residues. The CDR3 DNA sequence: TGTGCCAGCGGCTTAGGCGGGACAGGGATTGACTATGGCTACACCTTC. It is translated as CASGLGGTGIDYGYTF. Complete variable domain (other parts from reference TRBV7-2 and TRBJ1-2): GAGVSQSPSNKVTEKGKDVELRCDPISGHTALYWYRQSLGQGLEFLIYFQGNSAPDKSGLPSDRFSAERTGGSVSTLTIQRTQQEDSAVYLCASGLGGTGIDYGYTFGSGTRLTVV.

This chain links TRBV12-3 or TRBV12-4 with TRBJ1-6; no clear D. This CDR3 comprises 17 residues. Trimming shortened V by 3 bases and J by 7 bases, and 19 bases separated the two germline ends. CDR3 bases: TGTGCCAGCAGTTTGCGGGCCAGGACGTATAGGAATTCACCCCTCCACTTT. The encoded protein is CASSLRARTYRNSPLHF.

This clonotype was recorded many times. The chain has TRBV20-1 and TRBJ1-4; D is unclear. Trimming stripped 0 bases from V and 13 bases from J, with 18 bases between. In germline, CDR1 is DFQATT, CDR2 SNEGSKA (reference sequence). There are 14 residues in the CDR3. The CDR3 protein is CSARDRGSDVRLFF. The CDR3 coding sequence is TGCAGTGCTAGAGATCGGGGAAGCGATGTAAGACTGTTTTTT.

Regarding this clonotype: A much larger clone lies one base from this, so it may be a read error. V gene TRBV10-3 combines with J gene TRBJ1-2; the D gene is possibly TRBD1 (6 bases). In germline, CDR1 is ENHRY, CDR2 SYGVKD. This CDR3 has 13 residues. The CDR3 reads CAIRESTGYGYTF. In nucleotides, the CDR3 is TGTGCCATCAGGGAGTCGACAGGCTATGGCTACACCTTC.

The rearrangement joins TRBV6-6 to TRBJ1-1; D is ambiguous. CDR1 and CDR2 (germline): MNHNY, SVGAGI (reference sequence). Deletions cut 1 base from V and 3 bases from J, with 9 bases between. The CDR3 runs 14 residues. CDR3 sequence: CASSYFLVDTEAFF. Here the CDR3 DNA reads TGTGCCAGCAGTTACTTTTTGGTAGACACTGAAGCTTTCTTT.

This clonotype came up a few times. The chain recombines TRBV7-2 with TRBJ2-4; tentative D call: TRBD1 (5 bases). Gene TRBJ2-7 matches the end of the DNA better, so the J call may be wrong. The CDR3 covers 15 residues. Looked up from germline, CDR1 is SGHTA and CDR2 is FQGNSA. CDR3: CASSPQGGTLYEQYF. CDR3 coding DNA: TGTGCCAGCAGCCCGCAGGGCGGTACCCTCTACGAGCAGTACTTC.

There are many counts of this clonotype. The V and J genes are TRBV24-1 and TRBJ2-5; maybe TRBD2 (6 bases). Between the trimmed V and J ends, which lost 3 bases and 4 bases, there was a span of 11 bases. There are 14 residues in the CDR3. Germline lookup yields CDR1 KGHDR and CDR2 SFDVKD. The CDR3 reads CATSDKGRPETQYF. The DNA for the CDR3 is TGTGCCACCAGTGATAAGGGGAGGCCAGAGACCCAGTACTTC.

DNA of the CDR3: TGCAGTGCTAGATCCAACAGGCTCCACACCGGGGAGCTGTTTTTT. Translation: CSARSNRLHTGELFF. The rearrangement links TRBV20-1 to TRBJ2-2, with a possible D match to TRBD1 (5 bases). The CDR3 has 15 residues. Per germline, CDR1 DFQATT and CDR2 SNEGSKA (reference sequence). The V end was cut by 2 bases, the J end by 3 bases, with 13 bases between.

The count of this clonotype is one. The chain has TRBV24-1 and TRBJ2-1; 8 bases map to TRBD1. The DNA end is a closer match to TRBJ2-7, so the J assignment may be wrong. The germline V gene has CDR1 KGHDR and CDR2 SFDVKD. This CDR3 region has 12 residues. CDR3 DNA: TGTGCCACCGCGGACAGGGCGATGGAGCAGTACTTC. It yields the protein CATADRAMEQYF.

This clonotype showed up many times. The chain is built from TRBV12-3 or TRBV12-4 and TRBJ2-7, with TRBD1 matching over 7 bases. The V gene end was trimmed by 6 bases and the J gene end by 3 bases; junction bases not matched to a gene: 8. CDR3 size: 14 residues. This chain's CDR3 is CASRPGTGDYEQYF. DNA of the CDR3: TGTGCCAGCAGGCCTGGCACAGGGGACTACGAGCAGTACTTC.

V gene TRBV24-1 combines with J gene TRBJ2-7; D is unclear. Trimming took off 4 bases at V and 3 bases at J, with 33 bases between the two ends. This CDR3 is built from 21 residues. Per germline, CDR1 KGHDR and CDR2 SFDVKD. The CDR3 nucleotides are TGTGCCACCAGTGACCAGAACAAGGGAAAGCCCGACCTGAAATCTTACTACGAGCAGTACTTC. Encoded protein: CATSDQNKGKPDLKSYYEQYF.

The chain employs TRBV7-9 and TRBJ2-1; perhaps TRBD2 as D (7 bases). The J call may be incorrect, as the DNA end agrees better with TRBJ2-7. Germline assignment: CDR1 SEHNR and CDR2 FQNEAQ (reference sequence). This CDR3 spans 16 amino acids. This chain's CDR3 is CASSLVRGGSYNEQYF. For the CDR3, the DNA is TGTGCCAGCAGCTTAGTGAGGGGGGGCTCCTACAATGAGCAGTACTTC.

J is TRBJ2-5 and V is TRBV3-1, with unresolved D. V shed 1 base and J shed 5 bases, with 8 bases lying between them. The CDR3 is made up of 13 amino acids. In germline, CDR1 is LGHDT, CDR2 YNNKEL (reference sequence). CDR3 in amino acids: CASSQGPVETQYF. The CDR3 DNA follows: TGTGCCAGCAGCCAAGGGCCAGTGGAGACCCAGTACTTC.